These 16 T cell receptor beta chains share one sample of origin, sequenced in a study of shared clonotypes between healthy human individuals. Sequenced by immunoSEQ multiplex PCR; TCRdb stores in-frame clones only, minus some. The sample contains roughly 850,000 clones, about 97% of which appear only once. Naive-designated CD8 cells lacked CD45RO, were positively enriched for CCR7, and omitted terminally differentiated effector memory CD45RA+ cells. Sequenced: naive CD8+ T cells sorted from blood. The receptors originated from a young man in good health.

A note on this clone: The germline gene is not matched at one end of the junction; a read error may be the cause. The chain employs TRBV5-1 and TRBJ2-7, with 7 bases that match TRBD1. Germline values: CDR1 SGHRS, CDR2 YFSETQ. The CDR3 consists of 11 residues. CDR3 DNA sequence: TGCGCCAGCAGCCCCCGACAGGGAGTCAACTTC. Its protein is CASSPRQGVNF.

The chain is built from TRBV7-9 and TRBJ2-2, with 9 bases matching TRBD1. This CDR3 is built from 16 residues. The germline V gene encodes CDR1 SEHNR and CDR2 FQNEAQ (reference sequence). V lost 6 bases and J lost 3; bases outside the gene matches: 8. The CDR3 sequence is CASSAPWTGDTGELFF. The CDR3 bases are TGTGCCAGCAGTGCCCCCTGGACAGGGGACACCGGGGAGCTGTTTTTT. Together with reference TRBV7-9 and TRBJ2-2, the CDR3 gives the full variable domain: DTGVSQNPRHKITKRGQNVTFRCDPISEHNRLYWYRQTLGQGPEFLTYFQNEAQLEKSRLLSDRFSAERPKGSFSTLEIQRTEQGDSAMYLCASSAPWTGDTGELFFGEGSRLTVL.

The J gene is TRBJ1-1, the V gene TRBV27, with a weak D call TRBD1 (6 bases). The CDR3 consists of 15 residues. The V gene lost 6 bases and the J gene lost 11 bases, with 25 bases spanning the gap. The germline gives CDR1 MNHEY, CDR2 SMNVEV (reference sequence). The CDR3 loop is CASSGPMQGSSDAFF. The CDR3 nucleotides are TGTGCCAGCAGCGGACCCATGCAGGGGAGTTCCGACGCTTTCTTT.

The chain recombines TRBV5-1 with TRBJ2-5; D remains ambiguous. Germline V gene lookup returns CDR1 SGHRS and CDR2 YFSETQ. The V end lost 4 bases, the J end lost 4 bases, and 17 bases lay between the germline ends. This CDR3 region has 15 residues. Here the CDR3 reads CASSPAVSLGETQYF. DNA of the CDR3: TGCGCCAGCAGCCCAGCAGTTTCCCTAGGAGAGACCCAGTACTTC.

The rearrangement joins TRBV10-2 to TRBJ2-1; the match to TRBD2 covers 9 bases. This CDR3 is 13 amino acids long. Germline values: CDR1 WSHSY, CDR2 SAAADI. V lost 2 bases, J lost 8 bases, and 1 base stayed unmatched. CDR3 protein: CASSERTSDEQFF. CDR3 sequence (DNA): TGCGCCAGCAGTGAGAGGACTAGCGATGAGCAGTTCTTC.

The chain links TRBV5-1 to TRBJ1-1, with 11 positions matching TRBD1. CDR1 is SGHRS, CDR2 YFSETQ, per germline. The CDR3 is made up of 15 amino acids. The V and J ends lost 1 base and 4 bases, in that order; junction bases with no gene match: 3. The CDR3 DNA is TGCGCCAGCAGCTTGTGGGGGACAGGGGGCACTGAAGCTTTCTTT. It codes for CASSLWGTGGTEAFF.

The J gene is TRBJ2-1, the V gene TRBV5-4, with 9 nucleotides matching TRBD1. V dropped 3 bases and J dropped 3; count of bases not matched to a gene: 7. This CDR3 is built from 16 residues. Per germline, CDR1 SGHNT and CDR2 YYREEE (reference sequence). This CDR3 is CASSSPGTGLYNEQFF. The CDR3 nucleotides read TGTGCCAGCAGCTCCCCCGGGACAGGGCTCTACAATGAGCAGTTCTTC.

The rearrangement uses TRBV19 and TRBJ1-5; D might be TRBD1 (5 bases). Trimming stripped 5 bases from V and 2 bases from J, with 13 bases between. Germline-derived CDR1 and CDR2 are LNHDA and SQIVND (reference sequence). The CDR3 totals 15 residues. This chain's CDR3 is CASSPRESGNQPQHF. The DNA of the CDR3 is TGTGCCAGTAGTCCCAGGGAATCGGGCAATCAGCCCCAGCATTTT.

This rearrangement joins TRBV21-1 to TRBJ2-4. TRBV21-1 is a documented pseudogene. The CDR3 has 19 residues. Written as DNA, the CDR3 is TGTGCCAGCAGCAAAGTAGGGGGGTCACTCGGACTAGCCAAAAACATTCAGTACTTC. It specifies CASSKVGGSLGLAKNIQYF.

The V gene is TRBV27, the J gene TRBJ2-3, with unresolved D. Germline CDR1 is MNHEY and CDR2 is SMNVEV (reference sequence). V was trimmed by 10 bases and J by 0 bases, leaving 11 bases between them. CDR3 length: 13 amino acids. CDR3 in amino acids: CATYSSSTDTQYF. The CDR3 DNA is TGTGCCACCTATAGCAGTAGCACAGATACGCAGTATTTT.

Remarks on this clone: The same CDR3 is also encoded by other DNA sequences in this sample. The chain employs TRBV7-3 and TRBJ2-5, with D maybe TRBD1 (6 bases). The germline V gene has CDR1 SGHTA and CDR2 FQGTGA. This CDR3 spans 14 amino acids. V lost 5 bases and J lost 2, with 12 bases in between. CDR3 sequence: CASSPTGLQETQYF. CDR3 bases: TGTGCCAGCAGCCCCACAGGGCTTCAAGAGACCCAGTACTTC.

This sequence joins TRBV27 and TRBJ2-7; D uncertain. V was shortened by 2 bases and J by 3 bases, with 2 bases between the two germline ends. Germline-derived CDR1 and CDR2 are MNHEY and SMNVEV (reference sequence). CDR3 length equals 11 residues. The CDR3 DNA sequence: TGTGCCAGCAGTTTACTCTACGAGCAGTACTTC. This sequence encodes CASSLLYEQYF.

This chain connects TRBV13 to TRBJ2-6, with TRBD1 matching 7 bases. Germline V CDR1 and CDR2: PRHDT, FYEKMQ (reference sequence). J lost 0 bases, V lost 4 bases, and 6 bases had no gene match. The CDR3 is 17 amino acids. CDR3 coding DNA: TGTGCCAGCAGCTCCGGGACAGCGATCTCTGGGGCCAACGTCCTGACTTTC. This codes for CASSSGTAISGANVLTF. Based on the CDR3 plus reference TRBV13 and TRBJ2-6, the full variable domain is AAGVIQSPRHLIKEKRETATLKCYPIPRHDTVYWYQQGPGQDPQFLISFYEKMQSDKGSIPDRFSAQQFSDYHSELNMSSLELGDSALYFCASSSGTAISGANVLTFGAGSRLTVL.

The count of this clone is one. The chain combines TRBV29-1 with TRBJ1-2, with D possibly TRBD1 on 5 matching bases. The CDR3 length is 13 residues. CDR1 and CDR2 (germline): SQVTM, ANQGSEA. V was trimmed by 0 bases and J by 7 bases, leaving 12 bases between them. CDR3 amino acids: CSVEEEAGIGYTF. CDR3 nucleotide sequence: TGCAGCGTTGAAGAAGAGGCAGGGATTGGCTACACCTTC. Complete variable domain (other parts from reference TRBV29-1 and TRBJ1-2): SAVISQKPSRDICQRGTSLTIQCQVDSQVTMMFWYRQQPGQSLTLIATANQGSEATYESGFVIDKFPISRPNLTFSTLTVSNMSPEDSSIYLCSVEEEAGIGYTFGSGTRLTVV.

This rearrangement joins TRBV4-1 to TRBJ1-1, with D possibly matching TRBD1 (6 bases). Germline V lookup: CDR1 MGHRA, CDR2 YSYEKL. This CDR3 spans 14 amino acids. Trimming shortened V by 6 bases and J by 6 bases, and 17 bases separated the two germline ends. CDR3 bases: TGCGCCAGCAGTCTACCCGGGACATCACCTGAAGCTTTCTTT. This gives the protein CASSLPGTSPEAFF.

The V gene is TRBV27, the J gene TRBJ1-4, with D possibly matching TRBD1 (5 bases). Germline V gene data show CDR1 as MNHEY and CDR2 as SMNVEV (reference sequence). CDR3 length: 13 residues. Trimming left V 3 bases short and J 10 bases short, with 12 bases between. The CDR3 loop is CASSLSREGKLFF. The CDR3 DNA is TGTGCCAGCAGTTTGTCCAGGGAAGGAAAACTGTTTTTT.